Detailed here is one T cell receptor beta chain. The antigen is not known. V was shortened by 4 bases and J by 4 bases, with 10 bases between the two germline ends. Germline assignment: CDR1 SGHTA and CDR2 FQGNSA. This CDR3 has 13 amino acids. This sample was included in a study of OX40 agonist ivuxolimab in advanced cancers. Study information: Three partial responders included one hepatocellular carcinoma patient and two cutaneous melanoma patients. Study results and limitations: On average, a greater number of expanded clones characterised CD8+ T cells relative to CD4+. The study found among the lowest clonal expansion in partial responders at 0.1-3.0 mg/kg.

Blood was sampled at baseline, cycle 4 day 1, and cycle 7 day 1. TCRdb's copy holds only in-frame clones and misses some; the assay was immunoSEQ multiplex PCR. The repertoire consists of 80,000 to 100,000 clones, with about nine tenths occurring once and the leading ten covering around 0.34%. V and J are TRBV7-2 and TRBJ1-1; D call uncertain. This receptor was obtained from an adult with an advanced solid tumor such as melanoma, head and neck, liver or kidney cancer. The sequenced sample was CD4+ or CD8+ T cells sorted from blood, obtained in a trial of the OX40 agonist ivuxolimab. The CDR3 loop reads CASSSRRATEAFF. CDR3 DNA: TGTGCCAGCAGCTCCCGGCGGGCCACTGAAGCTTTCTTT.